The rows below give T cell receptor beta chains drawn from one sample of a study of OX40 agonist ivuxolimab in advanced cancers. Some clones are missing from TCRdb's copy, which holds only in-frame ones; the method was immunoSEQ multiplex PCR. The sample includes 28,000 or so clones, 85% to 90% of them seen just once. The sequences come from CD4+ or CD8+ T cells sorted from blood, collected in a trial of the OX40 agonist ivuxolimab. These receptor sequences come from an adult with an advanced solid tumor such as melanoma, head and neck, liver or kidney cancer. CDR3s include the opening cysteine and the closing phenylalanine or tryptophan. D genes are given only for firm matches. A clone size is listed for some rows: how often the clone was seen (once, few, many), or a class if it is expanded.

cdr3_nt cdr3_aa clone_size d_call j_call cdr3_length v_call
TGTGCCAGCAGCGTAGGCGGGGATCATTACAATGAGCAGTTCTTC CASSVGGDHYNEQFF - - TRBJ2-1 15 TRBV9
TGTGCCATCAGTGAGTCGTGGGGGACTGAAGCTTTCTTT CAISESWGTEAFF - - TRBJ1-1 13 TRBV10-3
TGTGCCAGCAGCTTAGGCCTCCGTCATCTCGGGGAGACCCAGTACTTC CASSLGLRHLGETQYF - - TRBJ2-5 16 TRBV13
TGTGCCAGCAGCCTGTTACAGGGGAACACCGGGGAGCTGTTTTTT CASSLLQGNTGELFF - - TRBJ2-2 15 TRBV6-5
TGTGCCTGGAGTGTTCTCCGGACTAGTTGGGAGCAGTACTTC CAWSVLRTSWEQYF - TRBD2 TRBJ2-7 14 TRBV30
TGTGCCAGCAGTTTTAAACCGGGACTAGCTTACACCGGGGAGCTGTTTTTT CASSFKPGLAYTGELFF - TRBD2 TRBJ2-2 17 TRBV28
TGTGCCAGCAGCTTAGTTGGACTCGGGGAGACCCAGTACTTC CASSLVGLGETQYF - - TRBJ2-5 14 TRBV7-7
TGTGCCAGCAGCCCCAGAACAGGGGCGCAGTATGGCTACACCTTC CASSPRTGAQYGYTF once TRBD1 TRBJ1-2 15 TRBV9
TGTGCCAGCAGCTGGACGACCACCTACTCCTACGAGCAGTACTTC CASSWTTTYSYEQYF - - TRBJ2-7 15 TRBV7-2
TGTGCCAGCAGCCAACTTAGCGACGACAATGAGCAGTTCTTC CASSQLSDDNEQFF - - TRBJ2-1 14 TRBV4-2
TGTGCCAGCAGCGTAGCTGTGGGCGGGGAGCTGTTTTTT CASSVAVGGELFF - - TRBJ2-2 13 TRBV9
TGTGCCAGCAGCTTGGTGGGAGAGTACGAGCAGTACTTC CASSLVGEYEQYF - - TRBJ2-7 13 TRBV5-6
TGCGCCAGCAGACCCCCAACAGGGGGCGGTGAGCAGTTCTTC CASRPPTGGGEQFF once TRBD1 TRBJ2-1 14 TRBV4-1
TGTGCCATCAGTGAGTCTACTAGCGGGGCGGAAGATACGCAGTATTTT CAISESTSGAEDTQYF - TRBD2 TRBJ2-3 16 TRBV10-3
TGTGCCAGCAGCAAAGCGCTTTTCCTAGCGGGGGGGGCCACAGATACGCAGTATTTT CASSKALFLAGGATDTQYF - - TRBJ2-3 19 TRBV21-1
TGCGCCAGCAGCCAAGATCTCGGGTTAGATACGCAGTATTTT CASSQDLGLDTQYF - - TRBJ2-3 14 TRBV4-1
TGTGCCAGCAGCTTAGGGGTCAGCGGGAGGGCCTTCCACGAGCAGTACTTC CASSLGVSGRAFHEQYF - TRBD2 TRBJ2-7 17 TRBV11-2
TGTGCCAGCAGTGAAGGGACAGGGTTTCGGAGGAACACTGAAGCTTTCTTT CASSEGTGFRRNTEAFF - TRBD1 TRBJ1-1 17 TRBV2
TGTGCCAGCACATACTCCAACCCAGGGGAGACCCAGTACTTC CASTYSNPGETQYF - - TRBJ2-5 14 TRBV7-3
TGTGCCAGCAGTTTTCTAGCGGGAGGAAGGTACGAGCAGTACTTC CASSFLAGGRYEQYF once TRBD2 TRBJ2-7 15 TRBV28
TGTGCCAGCAGCTCGGGACTAGCGTACGAGCAGTACTTC CASSSGLAYEQYF - TRBD2 TRBJ2-7 13 TRBV11-2
TGTGCCAGCAGTCCCACTACAGGGAGTTACCCAGATACGCAGTATTTT CASSPTTGSYPDTQYF once - TRBJ2-3 16 TRBV7-9
TGTGCCAGCAGCTCCCCCCCGCAGGGTCCTAACTATGGCTACACCTTC CASSSPPQGPNYGYTF - - TRBJ1-2 16 TRBV5-4
TGTGCCACCAGCAGAGGTACCACTGGGGCCAACGTCCTGACTTTC CATSRGTTGANVLTF once - TRBJ2-6 15 TRBV15
TGTGCCAGTAGTATCTCCAGGGGCCCCGCTATCCAGCCCCAGCATTTT CASSISRGPAIQPQHF - - TRBJ1-5 16 TRBV19
TGTGCCAGCAGCCCAGGCTGGAATTTTAACACTGAAGCTTTCTTT CASSPGWNFNTEAFF - - TRBJ1-1 15 TRBV2
TGTGCCAGCAGCCATGAGGGCGGCGACACAGATACGCAGTATTTT CASSHEGGDTDTQYF - - TRBJ2-3 15 TRBV9
TGCGCCAGCAGCCACAGCGGGGTGTCGGGAGTAGCGCTCACAGATACGCAGTATTTT CASSHSGVSGVALTDTQYF - TRBD2 TRBJ2-3 19 TRBV4-1
TGTGCCAGCGCCCTAGCGGGGGTCTACAATGAGCAGTTCTTC CASALAGVYNEQFF - TRBD2 TRBJ2-1 14 TRBV10-3
TGTGCCAGCAGCTGGGACAGGGGACCCTACGAGCAGTACTTC CASSWDRGPYEQYF - TRBD1 TRBJ2-7 14 TRBV5-6
TGTGCCTGGAGTGGGGCTAGCGGGAGGGCTATAGACACCGGGGAGCTGTTTTTT CAWSGASGRAIDTGELFF once TRBD2 TRBJ2-2 18 TRBV30
TGTGCCAGCAGCTTGATGTACAATGAGCAGTTCTTC CASSLMYNEQFF - - TRBJ2-1 12 TRBV5-6
TGCAGCGTTATTGACAGCTCTATTACTGGAAACACCATATATTTT CSVIDSSITGNTIYF - - TRBJ1-3 15 TRBV29-1
TGTGCCAGCAGCTTAGGTACCTGGTCTGGGGCCAACGTCCTGACTTTC CASSLGTWSGANVLTF - - TRBJ2-6 16 TRBV7-6
TGCAGCGTTGAAATCCTAGTAGAGGCTTTCTTT CSVEILVEAFF - - TRBJ1-1 11 TRBV29-1
TGTGCCAGCAGCCGAGACGCAAACACCGGGGAGCTGTTTTTT CASSRDANTGELFF - - TRBJ2-2 14 TRBV7-9
TGTGCCAGCAGTTCGGGCGGGGGGGCCTTTTTTGAGCAGTTCTTC CASSSGGGAFFEQFF - TRBD2 TRBJ2-1 15 TRBV27
TGTGCCAGCAGCGTAGAAGGGCATCCGGATGAAAAACTGTTTTTT CASSVEGHPDEKLFF - - TRBJ1-4 15 TRBV9
TGTGCCAGCAGTAAGAGCTCCAACGAGCAGTACTTC CASSKSSNEQYF few - TRBJ2-7 12 TRBV6-5
TGCGCCAGCAGCCAAGACGGGGGCTACACCTTC CASSQDGGYTF - - TRBJ1-2 11 TRBV4-1
TGTGCCAGTCCTAGGGGGGGGGCCTACGAGCAGTACTTC CASPRGGAYEQYF - - TRBJ2-7 13 TRBV7-7
TGTGCCTGGACTGGAGCACCGTTGAGTGGCGATGGCTACACCTTC CAWTGAPLSGDGYTF few - TRBJ1-2 15 TRBV30
TGTGCCAGCAGTTACTCACCGGGGAGCCGCCTCTATGGCTACACCTTC CASSYSPGSRLYGYTF - - TRBJ1-2 16 TRBV6-5
TGTGCCTGGAGTGCCTTGATGGGAGATACGCAGTATTTT CAWSALMGDTQYF - - TRBJ2-3 13 TRBV30
TGCGCCAGCAGCTTGGAGTCCCGGGGCTGGGGCTACACCTTC CASSLESRGWGYTF large - TRBJ1-2 14 TRBV5-1
TGTGCCAGCAGTTTCGGGACGCATTCCTACAATGAGCAGTTCTTC CASSFGTHSYNEQFF - - TRBJ2-1 15 TRBV28
TGTGCCAGCAGCCCCATGGCGGGGGGAGGAAAGACCCAGTACTTC CASSPMAGGGKTQYF - TRBD2 TRBJ2-5 15 TRBV13
TGTGCCATCAGTGACGAGGAGGGTGGCTACACCTTC CAISDEEGGYTF few - TRBJ1-2 12 TRBV10-3
TGTGCCAGCAGCTTGACGGGCGGGAGCACAGATACGCAGTATTTT CASSLTGGSTDTQYF - - TRBJ2-3 15 TRBV7-3
TGTGCCAGCAGTTTTGATAACGGGAGCTCCTACGAGCAGTACTTC CASSFDNGSSYEQYF - - TRBJ2-7 15 TRBV28
TGTGCCAGCAGCGTCCCCGGGACAGGGGATACTGAAGCTTTCTTT CASSVPGTGDTEAFF once TRBD1 TRBJ1-1 15 TRBV4-2
TGTGCCAGCAGTGAATGGGAGACAGGGGGATACGAGCAGTTCTTC CASSEWETGGYEQFF - TRBD1 TRBJ2-1 15 TRBV2
TGTGCCAGCAGCTTAACGGTGGCTGGGGCCAACGTCCTGACTTTC CASSLTVAGANVLTF - - TRBJ2-6 15 TRBV7-2
TGTGCCAGTAGTATAGGCGGGGGGACCTACGAGCAGTACTTC CASSIGGGTYEQYF - TRBD2 TRBJ2-7 14 TRBV19
TGCGCCAGCAGCCCAGGGAGGACGGTACGATACACTGAAGCTTTCTTT CASSPGRTVRYTEAFF - - TRBJ1-1 16 TRBV5-1